This record concerns one TCR beta chain sequence. The data stem from a study of blood T cell repertoires in COVID-19. Study details: Italy, Spain and the United States were the sources of the convalescent and acute COVID-19 samples. Sources were T cells, B-cell-depleted T cells, or PBMCs; the material itself was cDNA or gDNA.

In the authors' methods: Nucleated cell number was recorded as an estimate derived from reference gene primer amplification. Assay used: immunoSEQ multiplex PCR; TCRdb lists only in-frame clones, some missing. V, J and clone size derive from that table, while D and trimming were established from the DNA sequence. Among 180,000 or so clones listed, approximately 85% were seen once. CDR1 is SGHDT, CDR2 YYEEEE, per germline. With V trimmed by 3 bases and J by 4 bases, 9 bases remained unmatched. This CDR3 has 16 residues. This receptor was obtained from a woman aged 55-70 years with acute or convalescent COVID-19. The chain carries TRBV5-6 and TRBJ1-2, with 10 bases identical to TRBD1. Sample: peripheral blood. CDR3 DNA: TGTGCCAGCAGCTGGGACAGGGGATCGGGCTTCTATGGCTACACCTTC. The encoded protein is CASSWDRGSGFYGYTF.